The clone carrying this T cell receptor beta chain occurred many times. Each CDR3 protein gets one entry after TCRdb re-called the reads with MiXCR. The sample yields nearly 650,000 distinct CDR3 sequences, 20% to 25% seen once. This specimen belongs to a study of T cell repertoires in cytomegalovirus infection. V lost 3 bases, J lost 8 bases, and 7 bases stayed unmatched. The CDR3 runs to 15 residues. CDR1 MDHEN and CDR2 SYDVKM come from the germline V gene. Sequencing was carried out using CD8+ T cells from PBMCs. The sequence derives from a human donor in good health (CMV status not recorded). Some clones in this sample may be carry-over from other donors' samples. The genes are TRBV28 and TRBJ2-1; TRBD1 matches at 10 bases. The CDR3 region is CASSFRDRGLDEQFF. The CDR3, as DNA: TGTGCCAGCAGTTTCCGGGACAGGGGTTTGGATGAGCAGTTCTTC.